The 20 T cell receptor beta chains below all came from one sample that was sequenced in a study of identical twins. TCRdb recomputed calls from the 5' RACE reads with MiXCR, one row per CDR3 protein. The sample holds about 900,000 distinct CDR3 sequences, around 12% seen once. This sample also belongs to another study, concerning yellow fever vaccine responses in identical twins.

The sample consisted of PBMCs. These receptors originate from a woman under 30 in good health.

This clonotype was seen only a few times. J is TRBJ2-5 and V is TRBV12-3 or TRBV12-4; no reliable D call. Trimming shortened V by 4 bases and J by 3 bases, and 9 bases separated the two germline ends. The CDR3 is 13 amino acids. CDR3 protein: CASSSPAEETQYF. CDR3 nucleotides: TGTGCCAGCAGTTCTCCTGCGGAAGAGACCCAGTACTTC.

The chain links TRBV28 to TRBJ2-7, with TRBD1 as a possible D gene (6 bases). The CDR3 sequence is 12 residues long. The germline CDR1 and CDR2 sequences are MDHEN and SYDVKM. V was clipped by 5 bases and J by 8 bases, with 13 bases between them. CDR3 nucleotides: TGTGCCAGCAGTGGCGGCAGGGGACAGCAGTACGTC. Its protein product is CASSGGRGQQYV.

In this sample, this clonotype turned up many times. The chain combines TRBV5-5 with TRBJ1-1; D gene uncertain. The V end was cut by 0 bases, the J end by 3 bases, with 9 bases between. This CDR3 contains 14 residues. CDR1 is SGHKS, CDR2 YYEKEE, per germline (reference sequence). The CDR3 coding sequence is TGTGCCAGCAGCTTGGTTCAGAGGGACACTGAAGCTTTCTTT. This codes for CASSLVQRDTEAFF.

This clonotype was counted at least ten times. The chain has TRBV6-1 and TRBJ1-2; D ambiguous. The germline V and J ends were trimmed by 2 bases and 4 bases, with 11 bases remaining between them. The germline gives CDR1 MNHNS, CDR2 SASEGT. This CDR3 comprises 14 residues. CDR3 nucleotide sequence: TGTGCCAGCAGTGAACTACAGCCTTTCTATGGCTACACCTTC. Translating gives CASSELQPFYGYTF.

This clonotype was recorded a few times. The rearrangement joins TRBV6-5 to TRBJ1-3; 7 bases fit TRBD1. The ends lost 2 bases at V and 1 base at J; junction bases unmatched: 2. The germline gives CDR1 MNHEY, CDR2 SVGAGI. CDR3 length equals 15 residues. CDR3 in DNA: TGTGCCAGCAGTTACGCGACAGGGTCTGGAAACACCATATATTTT. This sequence encodes CASSYATGSGNTIYF.

This chain links TRBV6-2 or TRBV6-3 with TRBJ2-3; unclear D gene. CDR3 length: 14 amino acids. V dropped 0 bases and J dropped 3 bases, with 7 bases sitting between them. Germline CDR1 MNHEY, CDR2 SVGEGT. CDR3 DNA: TGTGCCAGCAGTTACTCGCTGGCAACAGATACGCAGTATTTT. Translation: CASSYSLATDTQYF.

This clonotype was observed many times. This chain links TRBV27 with TRBJ2-2; the match to TRBD2 covers 8 bases. The V gene's germline CDR1 is MNHEY and CDR2 SMNVEV (reference sequence). Trimming took 3 bases from V and 6 from J; bases not matched to a gene: 15. The length of the CDR3 is 18 residues. CDR3 coding DNA: TGTGCCAGCAGTTTCCTCGGGGGGGCGGGAGCGGAGTCCGGGGAGCTGTTTTTT. Its translation is CASSFLGGAGAESGELFF.

J is TRBJ2-7 and V is TRBV3-1; 8 bases line up with TRBD1. The CDR3 totals 16 residues. The germline CDR1 and CDR2 sequences are LGHDT and YNNKEL (reference sequence). Germline trimming cut 4 bases from V and 3 bases from J; bases unmatched to any gene: 11. CDR3 loop: CASSLLRTGIVYEQYF. The DNA for the CDR3 is TGTGCCAGCAGCCTTCTCAGGACAGGGATCGTCTACGAGCAGTACTTC.

This clonotype has a count of ten or more. The CDR3 sequence is CASSLGQGTAEAFF. The CDR3 region has the DNA TGCGCCAGCAGCCTGGGACAGGGAACCGCTGAAGCTTTCTTT. V usage is TRBV5-1 and J usage is TRBJ1-1, with TRBD1 matching over 9 bases. Germline V gives CDR1 SGHRS, CDR2 YFSETQ. V lost 4 bases to trimming and J lost 6 bases; unmatched junction nucleotides: 7. The CDR3 covers 14 residues.

This clonotype was recorded at least ten times. The CDR3 nucleotides are TGCAGCGTTGCAACAGGGGGCGTCTATGGCTACACCTTC. Its protein product is CSVATGGVYGYTF. The rearrangement uses TRBV29-1 and TRBJ1-2, with 9 bases lining up with TRBD1. Germline-derived CDR1 and CDR2 are SQVTM and ANQGSEA. Trimming removed 4 bases from V and 4 bases from J; junction bases left unmatched: 4. The CDR3 length is 13 residues.

This clonotype was detected only a few times. V and J are TRBV15 and TRBJ2-1, with 8 bases matching TRBD2. V gave up 5 bases and J gave up 2 bases; unmatched junction bases: 8. The CDR3 spans 16 residues. CDR1 is LNHNV, CDR2 YYDKDF, per germline (reference sequence). CDR3 sequence (DNA): TGTGCCACCAGCCTTTCCGGGAGGGGCACCTACAATGAGCAGTTCTTC. Its translation is CATSLSGRGTYNEQFF. Using reference TRBV15 and TRBJ2-1 for the parts outside the CDR3, the full variable domain is DAMVIQNPRYQVTQFGKPVTLSCSQTLNHNVMYWYQQKSSQAPKLLFHYYDKDFNNEADTPDNFQSRRPNTSFCFLDIRSPGLGDTAMYLCATSLSGRGTYNEQFFGPGTRLTVL.

Only a few counts were recorded for this clonotype. V and J are TRBV7-9 and TRBJ2-1; 7 bases fit TRBD1. The CDR3 has 15 amino acids. CDR1 SEHNR and CDR2 FQNEAQ come from the germline V gene (reference sequence). J gave up 4 bases and V 3 bases, and 6 bases lay outside the gene matches. CDR3 sequence (DNA): TGTGCCAGCAGCTTCGTACCAGGGGGATACAATGAGCAGTTCTTC. Translation gives CASSFVPGGYNEQFF.

In regard to this clonotype: The germline gene is not matched at one end of the junction; a read error may be the cause. The V call is TRBV5-1, the J call TRBJ2-5; 9 bases align to TRBD1. The CDR3 runs to 15 residues. Germline V lookup: CDR1 SGHRS, CDR2 YFSETQ. CDR3 region: CTSSPGTGKQETQYF. The CDR3, as DNA: TGCACCAGCAGCCCCGGGACAGGGAAACAAGAGACCCAGTACTTC.

This clonotype has ten or more counts. The chain joins TRBV6-5 to TRBJ1-1; 8 bases agree with TRBD1. The CDR3 consists of 14 residues. Germline loops: CDR1 MNHEY, CDR2 SVGAGI. V shed 2 bases and J 1 base; nucleotides not matched to a gene: 0. Here the CDR3 DNA reads TGTGCCAGCAGTTACGGACAGGGGAACACTGAAGCTTTCTTT. Translating it yields CASSYGQGNTEAFF.

The chain joins TRBV5-1 to TRBJ2-5; 7 nucleotides agree with TRBD1. Germline V gene sequence: CDR1 SGHRS, CDR2 YFSETQ. The CDR3 runs 16 residues. The J segment lost 1 base and the V segment lost 3 bases, leaving 9 bases of the junction unmatched. CDR3 in amino acids: CASSSGQDVGQETQYF. The CDR3 DNA follows: TGCGCCAGCAGCTCCGGACAGGACGTCGGCCAAGAGACCCAGTACTTC.

This clonotype was counted a few times. CDR3 bases: TGTGCCAGCAGCCAAGCGACAGCAGGGGTCGGCACCGGGGAGCTGTTTTTT. This encodes CASSQATAGVGTGELFF. The J gene is TRBJ2-2, the V gene TRBV7-3, with a weak D call TRBD1 (6 bases). Germline CDR1 reads SGHTA; CDR2 reads FQGTGA. The CDR3 runs to 17 residues. V was trimmed by 5 bases and J by 4 bases, leaving 20 bases between them.

At least ten counts were recorded for this clonotype. The rearrangement links TRBV27 to TRBJ2-2; weak D call: TRBD1 (6 bases). The CDR3 is made up of 17 amino acids. Per the germline V gene, CDR1 is MNHEY and CDR2 is SMNVEV (reference sequence). Trimming shortened V by 5 bases and J by 4 bases, and 20 bases separated the two germline ends. Here the CDR3 reads CASSKGTLQGPTGELFF. The DNA for the CDR3 is TGTGCCAGCAGTAAAGGAACTCTACAGGGCCCCACCGGGGAGCTGTTTTTT.

In this sample, this clonotype turned up a few times. CDR3: CASTPGTGSDIQYF. CDR3 DNA: TGTGCCAGCACCCCGGGGACAGGGAGTGACATTCAGTACTTC. The chain has TRBV28 and TRBJ2-4; 9 bases are shared with TRBD1. The germline gives CDR1 MDHEN, CDR2 SYDVKM. This CDR3 has 14 residues. The junction had 9 bases not matched to a gene; V was cut back by 7 bases and J by 8 bases. Full variable domain (remainder filled in from reference TRBV28 and TRBJ2-4): DVKVTQSSRYLVKRTGEKVFLECVQDMDHENMFWYRQDPGLGLRLIYFSYDVKMKEKGDIPEGYSVSREKKERFSLILESASTNQTSMYLCASTPGTGSDIQYFGAGTRLSVL.

At least ten counts were recorded for this clonotype. The J gene is TRBJ2-1, the V gene TRBV2, with D unresolved. Deletions cut 3 bases from V and 7 bases from J, with 4 bases between. Germline CDR1 and CDR2: SNHLY and FYNNEI. This CDR3 is 11 amino acids long. CDR3: CASSEVNEQFF. The CDR3 nucleotides read TGTGCCAGCAGTGAGGTTAATGAGCAGTTCTTC.

This clonotype was found a few times. This sequence joins TRBV12-3 or TRBV12-4 and TRBJ1-5; tentatively, D is TRBD1 (5 bases). The CDR3 has 15 amino acids. The V gene lost 2 bases and the J gene lost 1 base, with 9 bases spanning the gap. The CDR3 reads CASSLFGTSNQPQHF. CDR3 nucleotides: TGTGCCAGCAGTTTATTTGGGACCAGCAATCAGCCCCAGCATTTT.